The 27 T cell receptor beta chains in this list originate from one sample, sequenced in a study of control samples from healthy donors and cancer patients. This table comes from immunoSEQ multiplex PCR, and its TCRdb copy is limited to in-frame clones, with some not included. The sample consists of 150,000 to 180,000 clones, approximately 94% of them appearing once. Input material: blood. All receptors come from a man in his forties or fifties in good health.

CDR3 in DNA: TGTGCCAGCACCATAGAACAACACTCTAACTACGAGCAGTACTTC. Its translation is CASTIEQHSNYEQYF. This chain connects TRBV6-5 to TRBJ2-7; D is uncertain. V gave up 7 bases and J gave up 3 bases, with 19 bases separating them. Germline CDR1 reads MNHEY; CDR2 reads SVGAGI. CDR3 length equals 15 residues.

With regard to this clone: Different DNA sequences within this sample yield the same CDR3. The V call is TRBV21-1, the J call TRBJ2-7; the D call of TRBD2 is as the table states it, not checked on the DNA. TRBV21-1 is designated a pseudogene. The CDR3 consists of 21 residues. Here the CDR3 DNA reads TGTGCCAGCAGCAAAGAACCCCCCCTTCGCCCCCGACATGGGAGCTCCTACGAGCAGTACTTC. This gives the protein CASSKEPPLRPRHGSSYEQYF.

This clone has only one observation. V is TRBV9 and J is TRBJ2-7; D ambiguous. V shed 0 bases and J shed 5 bases, with 9 bases lying between them. The CDR3 extends over 13 amino acids. Germline CDR1 SGDLS, CDR2 YYNGEE. The CDR3 DNA reads TGTGCCAGCAGCGTAGAGTCCCGGGACGAGCAGTACTTC. This encodes CASSVESRDEQYF.

The J gene is TRBJ1-6, the V gene TRBV7-9; the D is unclear. V lost 5 bases and J 11 bases, leaving 13 bases between the germline ends. The CDR3 length is 13 residues. Per germline, CDR1 SEHNR and CDR2 FQNEAQ (reference sequence). The CDR3 DNA reads TGTGCCAGCAGCCCCCGACATGGGGCACCCCTCCACTTT. The encoded protein is CASSPRHGAPLHF.

V and J are TRBV9 and TRBJ1-2, with TRBD1 as a possible D gene (5 bases). The CDR3 consists of 13 residues. The V gene's germline CDR1 is SGDLS and CDR2 YYNGEE. Deletions cut 3 bases from V and 8 bases from J, with 14 bases between. CDR3 in amino acids: CASSGGSSGGYTF. In DNA, the CDR3 is TGTGCCAGCAGCGGGGGCAGCTCAGGAGGCTACACCTTC.

The rearrangement uses TRBV7-9 and TRBJ1-5; D unresolved. There are 13 residues in the CDR3. Germline V gene lookup returns CDR1 SEHNR and CDR2 FQNEAQ (reference sequence). Trimming removed 0 bases at V and 10 bases at J, with 10 bases between. The CDR3 DNA reads TGTGCCAGCAGCTTAGCGCCAGGCGGCCCCCAGCATTTT. As protein: CASSLAPGGPQHF.

The chain recombines TRBV11-2 with TRBJ1-1, with 7 nucleotides matching TRBD1. Germline V CDR1 and CDR2: SGHAT, FQNNGV. There are 13 residues in the CDR3. Trimming took 5 bases from V and 10 from J; bases not matched to a gene: 10. CDR3 sequence: CASSLDRARRAFF. The DNA of the CDR3 is TGTGCCAGCAGCCTCGACAGGGCGCGGCGAGCTTTCTTT.

The chain links TRBV30 to TRBJ1-4, with D perhaps TRBD1 (6 bases). Trimming left V 2 bases short and J 7 bases short, with 14 bases between. The CDR3 has 14 residues. From germline, CDR1 is GTSNPN and CDR2 SVGIG (reference sequence). CDR3 in DNA: TGTGCCTGGAGTACAGGGATTTCCGGTGAAAAACTGTTTTTT. This codes for CAWSTGISGEKLFF. The entire variable domain, with the rest obtained from reference TRBV30 and TRBJ1-4, is as follows: SQTIHQWPATLVQPVGSPLSLECTVEGTSNPNLYWYRQAAGRGLQLLFYSVGIGQISSEVPQNLSASRPQDRQFILSSKKLLLSDSGFYLCAWSTGISGEKLFFGSGTQLSVL.

The CDR3 is CASSIGGQGNSPLHF. The CDR3 nucleotides are TGTGCCAGTAGTATTGGTGGACAGGGGAATTCACCCCTCCACTTT. V usage is TRBV19 and J usage is TRBJ1-6; 9 bases align to TRBD1. Trimming at V came to 3 bases and at J to 7 bases, leaving 4 bases not matched to a gene. The CDR3 runs to 15 residues. The germline gives CDR1 LNHDA, CDR2 SQIVND (reference sequence).

This clone was counted once. This chain joins TRBV30 and TRBJ1-4; D is ambiguous. The V gene's germline CDR1 is GTSNPN and CDR2 SVGIG (reference sequence). V was cut by 0 bases and J by 0 bases, with 11 bases left in between. The CDR3 is 16 amino acids. The CDR3 here is CAWSVGRAPTNEKLFF. The DNA for the CDR3 is TGTGCCTGGAGTGTGGGGAGGGCTCCAACTAATGAAAAACTGTTTTTT.

The chain recombines TRBV19 with TRBJ2-3; D remains ambiguous. The CDR3 has 14 amino acids. Germline assignment: CDR1 LNHDA and CDR2 SQIVND (reference sequence). Trimming stripped 10 bases from V and 0 bases from J, with 14 bases between. DNA of the CDR3: TGTGCCACCCAACAACCAGATAGCACAGATACGCAGTATTTT. Amino acid sequence: CATQQPDSTDTQYF.

The rearrangement links TRBV5-1 to TRBJ1-3; D may be TRBD1 (6 bases). The CDR3 sequence is 16 residues long. The ends were cut back, 3 bases at V and 0 bases at J, with 13 bases in the middle. Germline V gives CDR1 SGHRS, CDR2 YFSETQ. CDR3 bases: TGCGCCAGCAGCTCCGGGTCGACAGGCTCTGGAAACACCATATATTTT. This codes for CASSSGSTGSGNTIYF.

This chain uses TRBV19 with TRBJ1-6, with D perhaps TRBD1 (6 bases). The CDR3 spans 13 residues. Looked up from germline, CDR1 is LNHDA and CDR2 is SQIVND (reference sequence). V gave up 7 bases and J gave up 10 bases, with 14 bases separating them. The CDR3 region has the DNA TGTGCCAGTAACGCAGGGGTAGGATCACCCCTCCACTTT. This codes for CASNAGVGSPLHF. The complete variable domain, with remaining parts taken from reference TRBV19 and TRBJ1-6, reads DGGITQSPKYLFRKEGQNVTLSCEQNLNHDAMYWYRQDPGQGLRLIYYSQIVNDFQKGDIAEGYSVSREKKESFPLTVTSAQKNPTAFYLCASNAGVGSPLHFGNGTRLTVT.

This chain uses TRBV5-8 with TRBJ1-1, with D maybe TRBD1 (6 bases). In germline, CDR1 is SGHTS, CDR2 YDEGEE. The germline V and J ends were trimmed by 4 bases and 8 bases, with 21 bases remaining between them. The CDR3 has 15 residues. CDR3 DNA sequence: TGTGCCAGCAGCCCATCTGGGGGCCAGCCGTCGGAAGCTTTCTTT. It yields the protein CASSPSGGQPSEAFF.

The chain uses TRBV7-2 and TRBJ1-1; the match to TRBD1 covers 7 bases. The CDR3 sequence is 13 residues long. Germline V gene lookup returns CDR1 SGHTA and CDR2 FQGNSA. J was trimmed by 9 bases and V by 5 bases; bases with no gene match: 9. The CDR3: CASSPRGDRKAFF. CDR3 nucleotide sequence: TGTGCCAGCAGCCCGCGAGGGGACAGAAAAGCTTTCTTT.

The chain links TRBV28 to TRBJ1-5; TRBD1 matches at 7 bases. The CDR3 extends over 16 amino acids. J lost 0 bases, V lost 4 bases, and 6 bases had no gene match. Per germline, CDR1 MDHEN and CDR2 SYDVKM. CDR3 sequence (DNA): TGTGCCAGCAGTTCACCAGGGACAGCTAGCAATCAGCCCCAGCATTTT. Its protein is CASSSPGTASNQPQHF.

The chain carries TRBV28 and TRBJ1-2; TRBD1 agrees at 7 bases. Unmatched junction bases numbered 8, after V lost 6 bases and J lost 4 bases. The CDR3 has 14 amino acids. CDR1 is MDHEN, CDR2 SYDVKM, per germline. CDR3 DNA sequence: TGTGCCAGCAGCGGACTTGACAGGGCCTATGGCTACACCTTC. Translation: CASSGLDRAYGYTF.

This chain uses TRBV7-9 with TRBJ1-3; no reliable D call. CDR1 and CDR2 (germline): SEHNR, FQNEAQ (reference sequence). Trimming left V 0 bases short and J 4 bases short, with 13 bases between. This CDR3 comprises 16 residues. Here the CDR3 reads CASSLAGRVVGNTIYF. The CDR3 region has the DNA TGTGCCAGCAGCTTAGCGGGCCGAGTGGTGGGAAACACCATATATTTT.

V usage is TRBV12-5 and J usage is TRBJ2-6, with D possibly being TRBD1 (5 bases). The CDR3 is made up of 16 amino acids. Per germline, CDR1 LGHNT and CDR2 FRNRAP. Trimming removed 4 bases from V and 0 bases from J, with 10 bases in between. CDR3 residues: CASGSGHTSGANVLTF. The CDR3 DNA follows: TGTGCTAGTGGTTCAGGACATACCTCTGGGGCCAACGTCCTGACTTTC.

This sequence joins TRBV19 and TRBJ2-1; 13 nucleotides align to TRBD2. The CDR3 is made up of 17 amino acids. V was pared by 3 bases and J by 6 bases, with 8 bases of the junction left unmatched. Per the germline V gene, CDR1 is LNHDA and CDR2 is SQIVND (reference sequence). The CDR3 loop is CASSMGPTSGGFNEQFF. The CDR3 bases are TGTGCCAGTAGTATGGGCCCGACTAGCGGGGGGTTCAATGAGCAGTTCTTC.

V usage is TRBV9 and J usage is TRBJ2-7; D is undetermined. The V gene's germline CDR1 is SGDLS and CDR2 YYNGEE. The CDR3 contains 14 residues. Trimming pared 0 bases from V and 0 bases from J, leaving 7 bases between. CDR3 residues: CASSVGDHSYEQYF. The DNA of the CDR3 is TGTGCCAGCAGCGTAGGAGACCACTCCTACGAGCAGTACTTC.

J is TRBJ2-4 and V is TRBV7-2; 10 bases match TRBD2. J was trimmed by 5 bases and V by 6 bases; bases with no gene match: 4. Germline V lookup: CDR1 SGHTA, CDR2 FQGNSA. The CDR3 is made up of 14 amino acids. The CDR3 loop reads CASSGGLAENIQYF. The CDR3 DNA is TGTGCCAGCAGTGGCGGACTAGCGGAAAACATTCAGTACTTC.

This chain joins TRBV11-2 and TRBJ1-5, with D uncertain. There are 14 residues in the CDR3. V was cut by 2 bases and J by 0 bases, with 5 bases left in between. Germline loops: CDR1 SGHAT, CDR2 FQNNGV. CDR3 DNA sequence: TGTGCCAGCAGCTTAATGGGTAGCAATCAGCCCCAGCATTTT. Amino acid sequence: CASSLMGSNQPQHF.

This chain joins TRBV7-9 and TRBJ2-4; D possibly corresponds to TRBD2 (6 bases). The germline V gene has CDR1 SEHNR and CDR2 FQNEAQ (reference sequence). The CDR3 loop spans 15 amino acids. Trimming removed 5 bases from V and 0 bases from J, with 11 bases in between. In DNA, the CDR3 is TGTGCCAGCAGCGAAGCGGGCAGAGCCAAAAACATTCAGTACTTC. Its protein is CASSEAGRAKNIQYF.

The chain employs TRBV19 and TRBJ2-7, with 10 positions matching TRBD1. V lost 5 bases, J lost 6 bases, and 4 bases stayed unmatched. The CDR3 consists of 13 residues. CDR1 is LNHDA, CDR2 SQIVND, per germline (reference sequence). This CDR3 is CASSGTGVGEQYF. CDR3 bases: TGTGCCAGTAGTGGGACAGGGGTCGGCGAGCAGTACTTC.

The chain combines TRBV27 with TRBJ1-2; TRBD1 is a possible D gene (5 bases). The CDR3 consists of 14 residues. CDR1 and CDR2 (germline): MNHEY, SMNVEV (reference sequence). The germline V and J ends were trimmed by 5 bases and 4 bases, with 14 bases remaining between them. CDR3 bases: TGTGCCAGCAGTCCGGGGACTGACCTCTATGGCTACACCTTC. The encoded protein is CASSPGTDLYGYTF.

This rearrangement joins TRBV21-1 to TRBJ2-5; no DNA check was done on the table's D call, TRBD1. TRBV21-1 is a recognized pseudogene. The CDR3 covers 15 residues. CDR3 coding DNA: TGTGCCAGCAGCGGGTGGACAGGGGGCTTGGAGACCCAGTACTTC. Translating gives CASSGWTGGLETQYF.